The sequence of this T cell receptor (beta chain) was determined in a study of blood T cells in healthy people across ages. Germline V CDR1 and CDR2: DFQATT, SNEGSKA (reference sequence). The ends lost 1 base at V and 6 bases at J; junction bases unmatched: 5. The CDR3 runs to 14 residues. This clonotype has only a few counts. The use of a sample-barcoded 5' primer and a J-beta primer mix characterized a second PCR of roughly 6 to 11 cycles. Via MiXCR, TCRdb re-called the 5' RACE reads, giving one row per CDR3 protein. The sample contains more than 450,000 distinct CDR3 sequences, about 27% of which appear only once. These data also featured in a second study, about T cells of mothers and their children. This second study says: There were over 8.5 million TCR beta CDR3 reads from each mother and roughly 3 million from each child.

The TCR originated in a boy younger than 10 in good health. The chain recombines TRBV20-1 with TRBJ2-1; 8 bases fit TRBD2. The sample consisted of blood. The CDR3: CSARGGTRSNEQFF. In DNA, the CDR3 is TGCAGTGCTAGAGGGGGGACTAGGAGCAATGAGCAGTTCTTC.